This T cell receptor (beta chain) appears in the sequencing data of a study of T cell responses to AZD1222 COVID-19 vaccine. There are 12 residues in the CDR3. Germline-derived CDR1 and CDR2 are MDHEN and SYDVKM. V was trimmed by 6 bases and J by 0 bases, leaving 5 bases between them. Clones were read by immunoSEQ multiplex PCR, and TCRdb kept only the in-frame ones, dropping some. The table shows 77,000 or so clones, with roughly nine tenths occurring only once. This sample comprised peripheral blood, obtained on day 0 of AZD1222 vaccination. This receptor was obtained from an adult in good health. This chain uses TRBV28 with TRBJ1-2; D not certain. CDR3 DNA sequence: TGTGCCAGCAGCCTCTCTAACTATGGCTACACCTTC. Protein sequence: CASSLSNYGYTF.